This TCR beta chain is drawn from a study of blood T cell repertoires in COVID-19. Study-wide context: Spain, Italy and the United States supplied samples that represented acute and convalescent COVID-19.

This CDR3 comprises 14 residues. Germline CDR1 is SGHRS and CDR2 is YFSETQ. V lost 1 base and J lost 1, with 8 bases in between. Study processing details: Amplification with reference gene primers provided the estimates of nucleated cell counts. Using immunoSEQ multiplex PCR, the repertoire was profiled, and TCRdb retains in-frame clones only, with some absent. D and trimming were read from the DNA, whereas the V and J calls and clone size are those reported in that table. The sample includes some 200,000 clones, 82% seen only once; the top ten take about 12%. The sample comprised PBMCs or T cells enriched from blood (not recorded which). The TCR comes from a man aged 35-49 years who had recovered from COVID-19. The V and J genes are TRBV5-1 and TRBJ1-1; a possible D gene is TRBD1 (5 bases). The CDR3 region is CASSLLGENTEAFF. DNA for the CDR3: TGCGCCAGCAGCTTGTTAGGGGAGAACACTGAAGCTTTCTTT.